This T cell receptor (beta chain) was profiled in a study of TIL therapy for anti-PD-1-resistant metastatic lung cancer. The overall study: Patients had a median age of 54 years (range roughly 35-80).

Regarding the study as a whole: Infused TIL clonotypes partially replaced the baseline blood repertoire, then decayed over months.

With respect to this clone: No antigen is known for it.

Germline CDR1 is SGHRS and CDR2 is YFSETQ. Trimming removed 0 bases at V and 4 bases at J, with 10 bases between. The CDR3 covers 15 residues. This was the immunoSEQ v3 assay. Here immunoSEQ multiplex PCR was the method, and the copy in TCRdb shows in-frame clones only, minus some. The data contain 55,000 to 65,000 clones, roughly 66% of them singletons. Described time point: pre-treatment sample, taken before nivolumab and TIL therapy. Enrollment ran from late 2017 to early 2020. This specimen was blood, taken at baseline. The source of this sequence is a person aged 25-85 years with non-small cell lung cancer. V is TRBV5-1 and J is TRBJ2-2; TRBD1 might be the D (6 bases). This CDR3 is CASSLGGTSTGELFF. CDR3 nucleotide sequence: TGCGCCAGCAGCTTGGGGGGGACATCCACCGGGGAGCTGTTTTTT. Complete variable domain (other parts from reference TRBV5-1 and TRBJ2-2): KAGVTQTPRYLIKTRGQQVTLSCSPISGHRSVSWYQQTPGQGLQFLFEYFSETQRNKGNFPGRFSGRQFSNSRSEMNVSTLELGDSALYLCASSLGGTSTGELFFGEGSRLTVL.